The 18 T cell receptor beta chains below all came from one sample that was sequenced in a study of blood T cell repertoires in COVID-19 (dated by TCRdb to the early 2020s). Libraries were made using the immunoSEQ multiplex PCR assay. Sourced from immuneACCESS, this table was stored by TCRdb with only in-frame sequences that have V and J called. A share of the clones is absent; for the studies checked, an unresolved V gene accounts for under half, and the remainder has no known explanation. Present in this sample are 210,000 or so clones, 81% of which were seen just once. The ten largest clonotypes hold just under 9% of the sample. The sample taken for sequencing was PBMCs or T cells enriched from blood (not recorded which). These TCRs come from a woman in her 50s with acute COVID-19.

The rearrangement uses TRBV7-2 and TRBJ1-5; D may be TRBD1 (6 bases). The V and J ends lost 3 bases and 7 bases respectively, with 10 bases between them. Germline V CDR1 and CDR2: SGHTA, FQGNSA. The CDR3 loop spans 13 amino acids. The CDR3 protein is CASSLTGGQPQHF. The CDR3, as DNA: TGTGCCAGCAGCTTGACAGGAGGACAGCCCCAGCATTTT.

The chain couples TRBV2 to TRBJ2-5; D perhaps matches TRBD2 (5 bases). The V gene's germline CDR1 is SNHLY and CDR2 FYNNEI. The V gene lost 5 bases and the J gene lost 5 bases, with 15 bases spanning the gap. CDR3 length: 14 residues. DNA of the CDR3: TGTGCCAGCAGTCCGGACTTGTTCCGGGAGACCCAGTACTTC. This sequence encodes CASSPDLFRETQYF.

Only a few counts were recorded for this clone. The V call is TRBV18, the J call TRBJ2-7; weak D call: TRBD1 (6 bases). This CDR3 has 13 residues. CDR1 is KGHSH, CDR2 LQKENI, per germline. With 4 bases removed from V and 1 base from J, the gap between germline ends came to 8 bases. The CDR3 here is CASSLTGSYEQYF. The CDR3 DNA reads TGTGCCAGCTCACTCACAGGGTCCTACGAGCAGTACTTC.

This rearrangement joins TRBV28 to TRBJ1-5; tentative D call: TRBD1 (6 bases). V lost 2 bases and J lost 0, with 14 bases in between. Germline V gives CDR1 MDHEN, CDR2 SYDVKM. This CDR3 has 17 amino acids. This CDR3 reads CASSLPRDMDSNQPQHF. The CDR3 nucleotides read TGTGCCAGCAGTTTACCACGGGACATGGATAGCAATCAGCCCCAGCATTTT.

The chain links TRBV7-8 to TRBJ2-7; 10 bases are a match to TRBD1. The CDR3 extends over 16 amino acids. CDR1 and CDR2 (germline): SGHVS, FQNEAQ. V shed 5 bases and J 3 bases; nucleotides not matched to a gene: 10. The DNA for the CDR3 is TGTGCCAGCAGCATGACAGGGGGCGCGGGAAACTACGAGCAGTACTTC. It is translated as CASSMTGGAGNYEQYF.

This clone has a count of ten or more. The chain recombines TRBV9 with TRBJ1-1, with unresolved D. CDR3 length: 14 residues. Germline V CDR1 and CDR2: SGDLS, YYNGEE. V lost 4 bases to trimming and J lost 2 bases, with 12 bases between them. The CDR3 loop is CASSPRPGNTEAFF. The CDR3, as DNA: TGTGCCAGCAGCCCTCGACCGGGAAACACTGAAGCTTTCTTT.

This clone came up a few times. The J gene is TRBJ2-7, the V gene TRBV13; 9 bases fit TRBD1. Germline assignment: CDR1 PRHDT and CDR2 FYEKMQ (reference sequence). The CDR3 length is 14 residues. The junction had 8 bases not matched to a gene; V was cut back by 5 bases and J by 6 bases. CDR3 region: CASSPGTGSGEQYF. The CDR3 region has the DNA TGTGCCAGCAGCCCCGGGACAGGGTCTGGCGAGCAGTACTTC.

The chain recombines TRBV7-2 with TRBJ2-2; D is uncertain. This CDR3 has 15 amino acids. V shed 6 bases and J shed 2 bases, with 13 bases lying between them. Germline V gene lookup returns CDR1 SGHTA and CDR2 FQGNSA. This CDR3 reads CASRLSSLNTGELFF. Here the CDR3 DNA reads TGTGCCAGCAGGTTGTCAAGCTTAAACACCGGGGAGCTGTTTTTT.

The V call is TRBV7-2, the J call TRBJ2-1; 9 bases match TRBD2. There are 18 residues in the CDR3. Germline CDR1 SGHTA, CDR2 FQGNSA. After removal of 5 bases from V and 6 bases from J, the junction contained 17 bases not matched to a gene. CDR3 nucleotide sequence: TGTGCCAGCAGCACCCGTGCGGGCGGGGGGGCAAGTTCCAATGAGCAGTTCTTC. Translated, it gives CASSTRAGGGASSNEQFF.

The chain uses TRBV9 and TRBJ1-6; D ambiguous. Germline lookup yields CDR1 SGDLS and CDR2 YYNGEE. The CDR3 loop spans 14 amino acids. The ends were cut back, 2 bases at V and 4 bases at J, with 7 bases in the middle. CDR3 sequence (DNA): TGTGCCAGCAGCGTTGCGGGTTATAATTCACCCCTCCACTTT. As protein: CASSVAGYNSPLHF.

V and J are TRBV10-3 and TRBJ2-7; TRBD2 aligns across 14 bases. The CDR3 spans 18 residues. Germline CDR1 is ENHRY and CDR2 is SYGVKD. The V and J ends lost 5 bases and 0 bases, in that order; junction bases with no gene match: 9. The CDR3 here is CAISYGLAGGLNSYEQYF. CDR3 in DNA: TGTGCCATCAGTTACGGACTAGCGGGAGGTCTGAACTCCTACGAGCAGTACTTC.

The table lists this clone with a few counts. The chain is built from TRBV2 and TRBJ2-1, with D possibly being TRBD2 (7 bases). V was pared by 11 bases and J by 0 bases, with 14 bases between. The CDR3 has 14 amino acids. CDR1 SNHLY and CDR2 FYNNEI come from the germline V gene. The CDR3 spells CAALRGPSYNEQFF. The DNA for the CDR3 is TGTGCCGCCCTGCGGGGGCCCTCCTACAATGAGCAGTTCTTC.

The chain carries TRBV5-1 and TRBJ1-1, with D possibly TRBD1 on 5 matching bases. Trimming pared 1 base from V and 4 bases from J, leaving 5 bases between. The germline gives CDR1 SGHRS, CDR2 YFSETQ. The CDR3 is 12 amino acids. Here the CDR3 DNA reads TGCGCCAGCAGCTTGCAGGGCACTGAAGCTTTCTTT. The encoded protein is CASSLQGTEAFF.

This clone was detected ten times or more. The sample holds other DNA sequences that translate to the same CDR3. This chain uses TRBV7-2 with TRBJ2-7, with TRBD1 matching 8 bases. The CDR3 runs 13 residues. Germline V lookup: CDR1 SGHTA, CDR2 FQGNSA. Trimming took 1 base from V and 4 from J; bases not matched to a gene: 0. CDR3 region: CASSLDRGYEQYF. CDR3 DNA sequence: TGTGCCAGCAGCTTAGACAGGGGGTACGAGCAGTACTTC.

This chain joins TRBV10-3 and TRBJ2-7; 9 bases line up with TRBD1. Trimming at V came to 4 bases and at J to 2 bases, leaving 12 bases not matched to a gene. There are 17 residues in the CDR3. Germline CDR1 ENHRY, CDR2 SYGVKD. CDR3 DNA: TGTGCCATCAGTGGGGGGGTCGAGGACAGGGGTACCTACGAGCAGTACTTC. Translated: CAISGGVEDRGTYEQYF.

J is TRBJ2-5 and V is TRBV2; D uncertain. V dropped 3 bases and J dropped 9 bases, with 5 bases sitting between them. The germline gives CDR1 SNHLY, CDR2 FYNNEI. The length of the CDR3 is 10 residues. CDR3 coding DNA: TGTGCCAGCAGTGAGCGGTCCCAGTACTTC. It is translated as CASSERSQYF.

This chain links TRBV2 with TRBJ1-3; D is uncertain. The CDR3 runs to 16 residues. Looked up from germline, CDR1 is SNHLY and CDR2 is FYNNEI. With 2 bases removed from V and 0 bases from J, the gap between germline ends came to 11 bases. DNA of the CDR3: TGTGCCAGCAGTGAACGGCGGCCGAGCTCTGGAAACACCATATATTTT. It is translated as CASSERRPSSGNTIYF.

The chain couples TRBV9 to TRBJ2-3; no definite D call. V shed 0 bases and J shed 6 bases, with 5 bases lying between them. This CDR3 has 12 amino acids. The germline V gene has CDR1 SGDLS and CDR2 YYNGEE. The CDR3 reads CASSVGRDTQYF. For the CDR3, the DNA is TGTGCCAGCAGCGTAGGGCGGGATACGCAGTATTTT. Complete variable domain (other parts from reference TRBV9 and TRBJ2-3): DSGVTQTPKHLITATGQRVTLRCSPRSGDLSVYWYQQSLDQGLQFLIQYYNGEERAKGNILERFSAQQFPDLHSELNLSSLELGDSALYFCASSVGRDTQYFGPGTRLTVL.